Listed below are T cell receptor beta chains from one sample, sequenced in a study of tumor-infiltrating lymphocytes in glioblastoma multiforme. TCRdb reprocessed the multiplex PCR reads via MiXCR and lists one record per CDR3 protein. The data show roughly 13,000 distinct CDR3 sequences, 64% seen once. Sequenced material: brain tumor tissue. Receptors were obtained from a male donor with glioblastoma. Both conserved end residues are part of each CDR3. The D gene is left open where the match is weak. Not all rows give a size; the values are once, few, many and, for expanded clones, a class.

cdr3_aa	cdr3_nt	v_call	clone_size	d_call	j_call
CSVVRGPGYTF	TGCAGCGTTGTAAGGGGCCCCGGCTACACCTTT	TRBV29-1	-	-	TRBJ1-2
CASSFLTRRLSYEQYF	TGTGCCAGCAGTTTCCTGACAAGGCGCTTATCCTACGAGCAGTACTTC	TRBV6-5	-	-	TRBJ2-7
CSARSPPPPRVYEQYF	TGCAGTGCTAGATCCCCCCCCCCTCCCCGGGTGTACGAGCAGTACTTC	TRBV20-1	-	-	TRBJ2-7
CASSVGQVGAFF	TGTGCCAGCAGCGTAGGACAGGTTGGCGCTTTCTTT	TRBV5-5	large	TRBD1	TRBJ1-1
CPSSIAGSSYNEQFF	TGTCCCAGTAGCATAGCGGGTAGCTCCTACAATGAGCAGTTCTTC	TRBV11-2	-	TRBD2	TRBJ2-1
CASSQEVAGYTF	TGCGCCAGCAGCCAAGAAGTGGCCGGCTACACCTTC	TRBV4-1	-	-	TRBJ1-2
CSASSSGRVNEQYF	TGCAGTGCCAGCTCTAGCGGGAGGGTCAACGAGCAGTACTTC	TRBV20-1	medium-sized	TRBD2	TRBJ2-7
CANSYSGGALYNEQFF	TGTGCCAACAGCTACTCAGGCGGGGCTCTTTACAATGAGCAGTTCTTC	TRBV6-2/TRBV6-3	-	-	TRBJ2-1
CASSPGLAGENGELFF	TGCGCCAGCAGCCCGGGACTAGCGGGAGAAAACGGGGAGCTGTTTTTT	TRBV5-1	many	TRBD2	TRBJ2-2
CASSQDFGQAGVSQFF	TGTGCCAGCAGCCAAGACTTTGGGCAAGCGGGAGTCAGTCAGTTCTTC	TRBV4-2	medium-sized	TRBD2	TRBJ2-1
CTSREGGGDEKLFF	TGTACCAGCAGGGAGGGGGGAGGTGATGAAAAACTGTTTTTT	TRBV6-5	-	-	TRBJ1-4
CASRRGEKETQYF	TGCGCCAGCCGCCGCGGGGAGAAAGAGACCCAGTACTTC	TRBV5-1	many	-	TRBJ2-5
CASSSTGASGREQYF	TGTGCCAGCAGCTCAACCGGGGCTAGCGGGCGCGAGCAGTACTTC	TRBV11-3	-	TRBD2	TRBJ2-7
CASSFRVGGADEQFF	TGTGCCAGCAGCTTCAGGGTAGGGGGAGCTGATGAGCAATTCTTC	TRBV5-8	-	-	TRBJ2-1
CSARLAGGLGETQYF	TGCAGTGCTAGACTAGCGGGAGGGCTGGGGGAGACCCAGTACTTC	TRBV20-1	few	TRBD2	TRBJ2-5
CSVTPGSISYKQYF	TGCAGTGTTACTCCGGGTAGTATCTCCTACAAGCAGTACTTC	TRBV20-1	-	-	TRBJ2-7
CASSPVGQGSYEQNF	-	TRBV18	once	-	TRBJ2-7
CSVLADDGELFF	TGCAGTGTACTAGCGGACGACGGGGAGCTGTTTTTC	TRBV20-1	-	TRBD2	TRBJ2-2
CVSSSGPDTQYF	TGTGTCAGCAGTTCTGGTCCAGATACGCAGTATTTT	TRBV10-1	-	-	TRBJ2-3
CASSYSGGGEQFF	TGTGCCAGCAGTTACTCGGGGGGGGGTGAGCAGTTCTTC	TRBV6-5	-	TRBD2	TRBJ2-1
CSAHPPGIYELYF	TGCAGTGCCCACCCCCCGGGGATCTACGAGCTGTACTTC	TRBV20-1	-	-	TRBJ2-7
CSVERGRGRHEQYF	TGCAGCGTTGAAAGGGGCAGGGGGCGTCACGAGCAGTACTTC	TRBV29-1	-	TRBD1	TRBJ2-7
CASSLGGQGHEQYF	TGTGCCAGCAGTTTAGGGGGACAGGGTCACGAGCAGTACTTC	TRBV12-3/TRBV12-4	medium-sized	TRBD1	TRBJ2-7
CASGLETSGSSGSYNEQFF	TGTGCTAGTGGTTTGGAGACTAGCGGGAGTTCCGGGTCCTACAATGAGCAGTTCTTC	TRBV12-5	-	TRBD2	TRBJ2-1
CAISGAGDRTDTQYF	TGTGCCATCAGTGGAGCGGGAGACCGCACAGATACGCAGTATTTT	TRBV10-3	-	TRBD2	TRBJ2-3
CASSSRTIQNTEAFF	TGTGCCAGCAGTTCCCGGACAATTCAGAACACTGAAGCTTTCTTT	TRBV28	many	-	TRBJ1-1
CASSRNRGPSTDTQYF	TGTGCCAGCAGTCGAAACCGGGGCCCTAGCACAGATACGCAGTATTTT	TRBV28	-	-	TRBJ2-3
CASSYREVDERLFF	TGTGCCAGCAGTTACCGTGAGGTGGACGAAAGACTGTTTTTT	TRBV6-5	-	-	TRBJ1-4
CSAKDMGLGANVPTF	TGCAGTGCTAAAGATATGGGTTTGGGGGCCAACGTCCCGACTTTC	TRBV20-1	-	-	TRBJ2-6
CASSLVGREGYDEQYF	TGTGCCAGCAGCTTGGTGGGAAGGGAGGGGTATGACGAGCAGTACTTC	TRBV5-6	-	TRBD2	TRBJ2-7
CSVGDYYEQYF	TGCAGCGTTGGGGATTACTATGAGCAGTACTTC	TRBV29-1	-	-	TRBJ2-7
CASSPGFTDRKITDMQYF	TGTGCCAGCAGCCCCGGTTTTACGGACAGAAAAATCACAGATATGCAGTATTTC	TRBV12-3/TRBV12-4	-	-	TRBJ2-3
CASSDHRGQGAWENTEAFF	TGTGCCAGCAGTGACCACAGGGGGCAAGGAGCCTGGGAGAACACTGAAGCTTTCTTT	TRBV6-2/TRBV6-3	-	TRBD1	TRBJ1-1
CSARKDTGNTEAFF	TGCAGTGCTAGAAAGGACACGGGAAACACTGAAGCTTTCTTT	TRBV20-1	few	-	TRBJ1-1
CSVATSGRARNEQFF	TGCAGTGTTGCGACGTCCGGGAGGGCCCGCAATGAGCAGTTCTTC	TRBV20-1	-	TRBD2	TRBJ2-1
CSARELTAQETQYF	TGCAGTGCTAGAGAACTAACTGCCCAAGAGACCCAGTATTTC	TRBV20-1	-	-	TRBJ2-5
CASIGRVGLPGEQFF	TGTGCCAGCATCGGCAGGGTGGGGTTACCCGGGGAGCAGTTCTTC	TRBV6-1	medium-sized	-	TRBJ2-1
CASSLDTLDEQYF	TGTGCCAGCAGCTTAGACACCCTAGACGAGCAGTACTTC	TRBV11-2	few	-	TRBJ2-7
CASRRDFGSGNTIYF	TGTGCCAGCAGAAGGGATTTCGGCTCTGGAAACACCATATATTTT	TRBV12-3/TRBV12-4	-	-	TRBJ1-3
CRARDPEFGGDSGELLF	TGCAGAGCTAGAGATCCGGAGTTCGGGGGAGACTCCGGGGAGCTGCTTTTT	TRBV20-1	-	-	TRBJ2-2